This TCR beta chain was documented in a study of control samples from healthy donors and cancer patients. With 4 bases clipped from V and 4 bases from J, the junction kept 7 bases outside the gene matches. CDR1 and CDR2 (germline): SGHTA, FQGNSA. This CDR3 has 16 residues. The table came from immunoSEQ multiplex PCR; TCRdb's copy has only in-frame clones and leaves some out. The sample shows around 19,000 clones, roughly four fifths of them seen only once. This clonotype was sampled from a man older than 75 with head and neck cancer. The chain couples TRBV7-2 to TRBJ2-7, with TRBD2 matching over 13 bases. The sequenced sample consisted of PBMCs. The CDR3 DNA is TGTGCCAGCAGCTATAGGACTAGCGGGGGTGTATACGAGCAGTACTTC. Encoded protein: CASSYRTSGGVYEQYF.